A selection of T cell receptor beta chains follows, all from one sample in a study of graft-versus-host responses after intestinal transplantation. For these receptors, no antigen is known. Clones were sequenced by immunoSEQ multiplex PCR, and TCRdb holds only the in-frame ones, with some missing. The data contain around 36,000 clones, about 95% of them singletons. The material sequenced was unstimulated CD8+ T cells sorted from spleen or lymph node cells, taken before transplant. Receptor source: a human donor who was the organ donor for an intestinal transplant. CDR3s include the opening cysteine and the closing phenylalanine or tryptophan. Each record gives: D gene, V gene, J gene, clone size, CDR3 protein, CDR3 DNA. D genes are given only for firm matches. Only some rows state a clone size, as once, few, many or a class for expanded clones.

>TRBD2|TRBV6-6|TRBJ2-7|NA
CASSYSSGGFYEQYF
TGTGCCAGCAGTTACTCTAGCGGGGGGTTCTACGAGCAGTACTTC
>NA|TRBV30|TRBJ2-7|NA
CAWRERMGGPWEQYF
TGTGCCTGGAGGGAAAGGATGGGGGGCCCCTGGGAGCAGTACTTC
>NA|TRBV27|TRBJ1-1|once
CASSFLGDTEAFF
TGTGCCAGCAGTTTCTTGGGGGACACTGAAGCTTTCTTT
>NA|TRBV4-1|TRBJ2-7|NA
CASSQEIGSETHPYEQYF
TGCGCCAGCAGCCAAGAGATCGGTAGCGAGACTCACCCCTACGAGCAGTACTTC
>NA|TRBV4-1|TRBJ2-3|NA
CASSQDPPRVSDTQYF
TGCGCCAGCAGCCAGGATCCCCCCCGGGTGTCAGATACGCAGTATTTT
>NA|TRBV4-2|TRBJ1-2|NA
CASSQDWGAQDYTF
TGTGCCAGCAGCCAAGATTGGGGGGCGCAGGACTACACCTTC
>TRBD2|TRBV28|TRBJ2-7|NA
CASSLQAGGRYEQYF
TGTGCCAGCAGTCTCCAAGCGGGGGGACGCTACGAGCAGTACTTC
>NA|TRBV4-3|TRBJ2-1|NA
CASSQDSGNEQFF
TGCGCCAGCAGCCAAGATTCGGGTAATGAGCAGTTCTTC
>NA|TRBV9|TRBJ2-3|NA
CASSVYGFTDTQYF
TGTGCCAGCAGCGTATACGGATTCACAGATACGCAGTATTTT
>NA|TRBV5-1|TRBJ2-1|NA
CASSLAENMNEQFF
TGCGCCAGCAGCTTGGCGGAGAATATGAATGAGCAGTTCTTC
>TRBD1|TRBV13|TRBJ2-7|NA
CASSARDRGLDEQYF
TGTGCCAGCAGCGCCAGGGACAGGGGGCTCGACGAGCAGTACTTC
>NA|TRBV6-7|TRBJ2-7|NA
CASSSSGNEYEQYF
NA
>TRBD1|TRBV20-1|TRBJ1-1|NA
CSAPGGTEAFF
TGCAGTGCTCCAGGGGGGACTGAAGCTTTCTTT
>NA|TRBV28|TRBJ1-2|NA
CASSHRQGSPNYGYTF
TGTGCCAGCAGTCACCGCCAAGGGTCTCCTAACTATGGCTACACCTTC
>NA|TRBV27|TRBJ1-2|NA
CASSTSPGAYGYTF
TGTGCCAGCAGTACCTCTCCGGGGGCCTATGGCTACACCTTC
>NA|TRBV4-1|TRBJ1-2|NA
CASSPQGYGYTF
TGCGCCAGCAGCCCTCAGGGATATGGCTACACCTTC
>TRBD2|TRBV5-6|TRBJ2-3|NA
CASSTKTSGGPSTDTQYF
TGTGCCAGCAGCACCAAGACTAGCGGGGGCCCCTCCACAGATACGCAGTATTTT
>NA|TRBV13|TRBJ1-6|NA
CASSWTDSPLHF
TGTGCCAGCAGCTGGACAGATTCACCCCTCCACTTT
>NA|TRBV10-1|TRBJ1-1|NA
CASSPDRATEAFF
TGCGCCAGCAGTCCCGACAGAGCCACTGAAGCTTTCTTT
>NA|TRBV5-6|TRBJ2-1|NA
CASALSGSYNEQFF
TGTGCCAGCGCTTTATCAGGCTCCTACAATGAGCAGTTCTTC
>TRBD2|TRBV27|TRBJ2-3|NA
CASSSVAGADTDTQYF
TGTGCCAGCAGTTCGGTAGCGGGGGCGGACACAGATACGCAGTATTTT
>NA|TRBV4-1|TRBJ2-3|once
CASSQEGRGTDTQYF
TGCGCCAGCAGCCAAGAAGGCAGAGGTACAGATACGCAGTATTTT
>TRBD1|TRBV10-2|TRBJ1-1|NA
CASSEGTVLNTEAFF
TGCGCCAGCAGTGAGGGGACAGTATTGAACACTGAAGCTTTCTTT
>NA|TRBV5-6|TRBJ2-3|NA
CASSQSQFRYTDTQYF
TGTGCCAGCAGCCAGTCACAGTTCCGTTACACAGATACGCAGTATTTT
>NA|TRBV29-1|TRBJ2-4|NA
CSVEESSLAKNIQYF
TGCAGCGTTGAAGAGTCCAGCCTAGCCAAAAACATTCAGTACTTC
>NA|TRBV6-1|TRBJ2-2|NA
CASSDPGSGELFF
TGTGCCAGCAGTGATCCCGGATCCGGGGAGCTGTTTTTT
>NA|TRBV4-1|TRBJ1-1|NA
CASSQQIGGNTEAFF
TGCGCCAGCAGCCAACAGATTGGGGGGAACACTGAAGCTTTCTTT
>NA|TRBV10-2|TRBJ2-1|NA
CASSEAGTFFF
TGCGCCAGCAGTGAAGCCGGGACTTTCTTCTTC
>NA|TRBV9|TRBJ2-2|NA
CASSVEVLANTGELFF
TGTGCCAGCAGCGTAGAAGTCCTCGCGAACACCGGGGAGCTGTTTTTT
>TRBD2|TRBV2|TRBJ2-7|NA
CASSELAAPYEQYF
TGTGCCAGCAGCGAACTAGCGGCGCCCTACGAGCAGTACTTC
>NA|TRBV5-1|TRBJ2-7|once
CASSQSGPPGYEQYF
TGCGCCAGCAGCCAGTCCGGGCCACCGGGGTACGAGCAGTACTTC
>NA|TRBV4-1|TRBJ2-7|NA
CASSLTPLRSYEQYF
TGCGCCAGCAGCCTTACTCCCCTTCGATCCTACGAGCAGTACTTC
>TRBD1|TRBV18|TRBJ2-3|NA
CASSPQDRAPSTDTQYF
TGTGCCAGCTCACCGCAGGACAGGGCTCCTAGCACAGATACGCAGTATTTT
>NA|TRBV14|TRBJ2-7|NA
CASSQSLTKDLSEQYF
TGTGCCAGCAGCCAATCCCTGACTAAAGATCTCTCCGAGCAGTACTTC
>NA|TRBV27|TRBJ1-2|NA
CASSLGGGLDYGYTF
TGTGCCAGCAGTTTAGGGGGGGGCCTTGACTATGGCTACACCTTC
>NA|TRBV18|TRBJ2-7|once
CASSPPSGPYEQYF
TGTGCCAGCTCACCACCTTCCGGACCCTACGAGCAGTACTTC
>NA|TRBV10-1|TRBJ1-6|NA
CASSAEGSPLHF
TGCGCCAGCAGTGCAGAAGGTTCACCCCTCCACTTT
>TRBD1|TRBV19|TRBJ1-5|NA
CARPDRGTSSNQPQHF
TGTGCCAGACCCGACAGGGGTACCTCGAGCAATCAGCCCCAGCATTTT
>NA|TRBV10-2|TRBJ2-5|NA
CASSFPPEIQETQYF
TGCGCCAGCAGCTTCCCTCCGGAAATACAAGAGACCCAGTACTTC
>NA|TRBV4-1|TRBJ1-4|NA
CASSQEGRVVEKLFF
TGCGCCAGCAGCCAAGAGGGCAGGGTCGTTGAAAAACTGTTTTTT
>NA|TRBV6-9|TRBJ2-7|NA
CASSEGGYRNEQYF
TGTGCCAGCAGTGAAGGAGGGTATAGGAACGAGCAGTACTTC
>NA|TRBV7-6|TRBJ1-2|NA
CASSLSPGGGANYGYTF
TGTGCCAGCAGCCTATCTCCTGGGGGGGGAGCTAACTATGGCTACACCTTC
>TRBD1|TRBV9|TRBJ1-2|once
CASSVGTGGGYTF
TGTGCCAGCAGCGTAGGGACAGGGGGCGGCTACACCTTC
>TRBD1|TRBV4-1|TRBJ2-7|NA
CASSQDLRGSYEQYF
TGCGCCAGCAGCCAAGATCTCAGGGGGTCCTACGAGCAGTACTTC
>NA|TRBV11-2|TRBJ2-7|few
CASSLGAYEQYF
TGTGCCAGCAGCTTAGGGGCCTACGAGCAGTACTTC
>TRBD1|TRBV7-9|TRBJ2-7|NA
CASSLEWAGTGPYEQYF
TGTGCCAGCAGCTTAGAGTGGGCCGGGACAGGTCCCTACGAGCAGTACTTC
>TRBD2|TRBV4-3|TRBJ2-5|NA
CASSQELSGGEETQYF
TGCGCCAGCAGCCAAGAGCTTAGCGGGGGGGAAGAGACCCAGTACTTC
>TRBD1|TRBV9|TRBJ1-6|NA
CASSVAGTGGSPLHF
TGTGCCAGCAGCGTAGCGGGGACAGGGGGTTCACCCCTCCACTTT
>NA|TRBV6-5|TRBJ2-7|NA
CASSYSEYYEQYF
TGTGCCAGCAGTTACTCGGAGTACTACGAGCAGTACTTC